This TCR beta chain originates from a study of early T cells in non-severe SARS-CoV-2 infection. Study background: Sequencing of bulk RNA from unsorted whole blood was done, without chain pairing.

CDR1 and CDR2 from the germline V gene are MNHEY and SVGEGT. The CDR3 is 17 residues long. Trimming took off 2 bases at V and 4 bases at J, with 18 bases between the two ends. Unique molecular identifiers were affixed to single, distinct cDNA molecules. TCRdb re-analysed the 5' RACE reads in MiXCR, keeping a single row per CDR3 protein. This repertoire shows 51,000 or so distinct CDR3 sequences, about 11% found once; its top ten account for roughly an eighth. This clonotype was detected many times. This TCR derives from an adult who was a healthcare worker with PCR-confirmed SARS-CoV-2 infection or an uninfected control (not recorded which). The chain carries TRBV6-2 or TRBV6-3 and TRBJ1-5; D remains unclear. Sequencing was performed on whole blood. CDR3 DNA: TGTGCCAGCAGTTACCTACGGACCCTAATATCAAATCAGCCCCAGCATTTT. As protein: CASSYLRTLISNQPQHF.